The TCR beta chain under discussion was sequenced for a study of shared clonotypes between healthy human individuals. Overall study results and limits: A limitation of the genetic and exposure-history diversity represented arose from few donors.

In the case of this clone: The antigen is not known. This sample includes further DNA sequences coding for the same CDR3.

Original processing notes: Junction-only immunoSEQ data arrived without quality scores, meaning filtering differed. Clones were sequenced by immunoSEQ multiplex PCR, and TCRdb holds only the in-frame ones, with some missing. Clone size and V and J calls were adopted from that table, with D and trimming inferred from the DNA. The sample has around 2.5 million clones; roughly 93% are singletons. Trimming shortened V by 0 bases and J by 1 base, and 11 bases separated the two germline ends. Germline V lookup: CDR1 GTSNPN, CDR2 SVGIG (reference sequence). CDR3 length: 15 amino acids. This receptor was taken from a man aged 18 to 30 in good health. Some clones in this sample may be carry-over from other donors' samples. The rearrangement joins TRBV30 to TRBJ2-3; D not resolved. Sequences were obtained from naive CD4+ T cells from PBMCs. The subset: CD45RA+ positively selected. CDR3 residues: CAWSVPGGGTDTQYF. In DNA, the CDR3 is TGTGCCTGGAGTGTACCCGGCGGAGGCACAGATACGCAGTATTTT.